This T cell receptor (beta chain) was profiled in a study of technical replicates of blood from several donors. CDR1 is MNHEY, CDR2 SVGAGI, per germline. The CDR3 extends over 14 amino acids. V dropped 2 bases and J dropped 4; count of bases not matched to a gene: 5. TCRdb's table, derived via immunoSEQ multiplex PCR, lists solely in-frame clones and lacks some. Of more than 70,000 clones in the sample, approximately 93% were seen once. The V and J genes are TRBV6-5 and TRBJ2-7; 7 bases agree with TRBD2. Specimen: T cells isolated from PBMCs. This receptor was identified in a human donor in good health. Written as DNA, the CDR3 is TGTGCCAGCAGTTACAGTGGGGGGGAGTACGAGCAGTACTTC. Protein product: CASSYSGGEYEQYF.